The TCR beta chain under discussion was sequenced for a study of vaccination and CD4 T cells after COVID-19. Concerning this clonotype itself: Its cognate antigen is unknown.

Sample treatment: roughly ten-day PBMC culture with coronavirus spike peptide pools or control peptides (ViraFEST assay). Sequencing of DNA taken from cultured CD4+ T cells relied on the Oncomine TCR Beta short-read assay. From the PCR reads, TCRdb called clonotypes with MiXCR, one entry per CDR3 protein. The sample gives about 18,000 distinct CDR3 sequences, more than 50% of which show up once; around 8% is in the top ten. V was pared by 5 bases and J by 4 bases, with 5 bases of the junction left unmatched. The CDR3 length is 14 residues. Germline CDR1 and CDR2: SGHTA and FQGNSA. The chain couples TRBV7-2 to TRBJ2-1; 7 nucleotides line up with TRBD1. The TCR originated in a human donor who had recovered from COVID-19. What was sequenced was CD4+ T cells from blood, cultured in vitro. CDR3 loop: CASSPGTAYNEQFF. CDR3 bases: TGTGCCAGCAGCCCCGGGACAGCTTACAATGAGCAGTTCTTC.